The T cell receptor (beta chain) described here comes from a study of T-cell memory formation after mild COVID-19. Across the study: In these data, TCR clusters were largely donor specific.

Germline lookup yields CDR1 MNHNY and CDR2 SVGAGI (reference sequence). V was clipped by 0 bases and J by 0 bases, with 8 bases between them. The CDR3 has 16 residues. TCRdb recomputed calls from the 5' RACE reads with MiXCR, one row per CDR3 protein. The data contain some 200,000 distinct CDR3 sequences, around a fifth of them seen just once; the ten biggest clones take up roughly 23%. The receptor comes from an adult woman who had mild COVID-19 (a few samples of this study predate the infection). Cell type and time point are not known. The chain combines TRBV6-6 with TRBJ2-2; D is uncertain. The sequenced sample was PBMCs or a T cell subset sorted from them (not recorded which). Here the CDR3 DNA reads TGTGCCAGCAGTTACTCCCCCTCGACGAACACCGGGGAGCTGTTTTTT. Residues: CASSYSPSTNTGELFF.